The clone carrying this T cell receptor beta chain was detected once. This sample was taken from a study of blood T cell repertoires in COVID-19. Overall study context: Whether acute or convalescent, the COVID-19 samples came from the United States, Italy and Spain. In each case, the material was cDNA or gDNA derived from T cells, B-cell-depleted T cells, or PBMCs.

After removal of 5 bases from V and 0 bases from J, the junction contained 13 bases not matched to a gene. This CDR3 region has 17 residues. Germline V CDR1 and CDR2: PRHDT, FYEKMQ (reference sequence). In the original workflow: Researchers report that nucleated cell counts were estimated from reference gene primer amplification. The repertoire was sequenced with immunoSEQ multiplex PCR; TCRdb's copy has only in-frame clones and lacks some. V and J calls and clone size are as listed in that table; D and trimming were resolved from the DNA. Of about 180,000 clones in the sample, approximately 83% were seen once.

The clonotype comes from a human donor with active or convalescent COVID-19. The donor label of this sample is uncertain. The chain carries TRBV13 and TRBJ2-7; 7 bases agree with TRBD1. The specimen was peripheral blood. The CDR3 DNA sequence: TGTGCCAGCAGCGCCCGTTTCCTCCGGGACAGCTCCTACGAGCAGTACTTC. Residues: CASSARFLRDSSYEQYF. Full variable domain (missing parts from reference TRBV13 and TRBJ2-7): AAGVIQSPRHLIKEKRETATLKCYPIPRHDTVYWYQQGPGQDPQFLISFYEKMQSDKGSIPDRFSAQQFSDYHSELNMSSLELGDSALYFCASSARFLRDSSYEQYFGPGTRLTVT.